This T cell receptor beta chain originates from a study of cytomegalovirus exposure and HLA in healthy donors. Overall study results and limits: Later work found that TCR association rates differed between HLA loci; DRB1 had the most and HLA-C the fewest.

Of note for this clone: As yet, its antigen is unknown.

In the PCR, 60 Vbeta and 13 Jbeta primers were used. Methods used by the authors: There were around 78 million unique TCR beta chains by a later count, and some 12 million of them were shared. Repertoires were generated with immunoSEQ multiplex PCR, while TCRdb's copy carries only in-frame clones and drops some. V and J calls and clone size follow that table, whereas D and trimming were derived from the DNA. The sample records around 54,000 clones, around 82% being singletons. These donors, healthy bone marrow donors, were studied. When sampled, the donors appeared nominally healthy, though they likely had unrecorded immune exposures. Specimen: PBMCs. This sequence originates from a man aged 25-45 years in good health and CMV-seropositive.

For the CDR3, the DNA is TGTGCCAGCAGCAAGGGACAGGCAACGGCCAACACTGAAGCTTTCTTT. It encodes CASSKGQATANTEAFF. The rearrangement links TRBV11-3 to TRBJ1-1; 8 nucleotides line up with TRBD1. In germline, CDR1 is SGHNT, CDR2 YENEEA. This CDR3 comprises 16 residues. V trimming: 5 bases; J trimming: 2 bases; junction bases outside the gene matches: 10.